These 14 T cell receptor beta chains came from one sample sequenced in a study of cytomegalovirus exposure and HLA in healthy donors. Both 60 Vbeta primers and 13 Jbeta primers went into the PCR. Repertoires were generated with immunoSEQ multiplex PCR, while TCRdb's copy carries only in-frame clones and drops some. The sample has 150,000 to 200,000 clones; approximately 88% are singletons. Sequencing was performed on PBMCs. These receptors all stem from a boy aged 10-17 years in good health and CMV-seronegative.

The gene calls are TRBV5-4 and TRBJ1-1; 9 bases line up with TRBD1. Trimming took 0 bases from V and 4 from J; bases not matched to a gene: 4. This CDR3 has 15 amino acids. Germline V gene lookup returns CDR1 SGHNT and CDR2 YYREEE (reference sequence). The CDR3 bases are TGTGCCAGCAGCTTGGCCTGGGACAGGGCCACTGAAGCTTTCTTT. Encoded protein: CASSLAWDRATEAFF. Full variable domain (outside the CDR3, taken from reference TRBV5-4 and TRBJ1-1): ETGVTQSPTHLIKTRGQQVTLRCSSQSGHNTVSWYQQALGQGPQFIFQYYREEENGRGNFPPRFSGLQFPNYSSELNVNALELDDSALYLCASSLAWDRATEAFFGQGTRLTVV.

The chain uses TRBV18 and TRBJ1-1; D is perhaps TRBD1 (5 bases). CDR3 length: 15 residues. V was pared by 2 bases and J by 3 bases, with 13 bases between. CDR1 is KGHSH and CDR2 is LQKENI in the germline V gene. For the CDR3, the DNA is TGTGCCAGCTCACCATTATTAGGACAAGACACTGAAGCTTTCTTT. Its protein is CASSPLLGQDTEAFF.

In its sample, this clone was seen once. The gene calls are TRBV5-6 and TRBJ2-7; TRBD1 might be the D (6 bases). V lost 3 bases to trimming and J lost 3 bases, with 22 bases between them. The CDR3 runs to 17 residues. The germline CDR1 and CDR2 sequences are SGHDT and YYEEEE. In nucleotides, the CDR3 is TGTGCCAGCAGCTCCTTACAGGGTCGCTCAAAGGACTACGAGCAGTACTTC. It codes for CASSSLQGRSKDYEQYF.

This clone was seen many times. In DNA form, the CDR3 reads TGTGCCAGCAGCATGGGACTAGCGGGGGTTTCCCTAAACTACGAGCAGTACTTC. Translating it yields CASSMGLAGVSLNYEQYF. V gene TRBV5-6 combines with J gene TRBJ2-7; 14 positions agree with TRBD2. The germline gives CDR1 SGHDT, CDR2 YYEEEE. Trimming took 4 bases from V and 3 from J; bases not matched to a gene: 12. The CDR3 runs to 18 residues.

The CDR3 region has the DNA TGTGCCAGCAGCCGAAGGACAGGGGATGGAAACACCATATATTTT. As protein: CASSRRTGDGNTIYF. V usage is TRBV6-5 and J usage is TRBJ1-3, with 9 bases that match TRBD1. The CDR3 has 15 residues. Trimming at V came to 6 bases and at J to 3 bases, leaving 6 bases not matched to a gene. CDR1 and CDR2 (germline): MNHEY, SVGAGI.

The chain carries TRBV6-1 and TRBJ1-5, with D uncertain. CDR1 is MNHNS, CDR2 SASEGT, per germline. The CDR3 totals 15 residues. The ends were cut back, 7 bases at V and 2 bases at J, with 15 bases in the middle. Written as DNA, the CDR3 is TGTGCCAGCATCCCCCGAGGCTACGGCAATCAGCCCCAGCATTTT. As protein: CASIPRGYGNQPQHF.

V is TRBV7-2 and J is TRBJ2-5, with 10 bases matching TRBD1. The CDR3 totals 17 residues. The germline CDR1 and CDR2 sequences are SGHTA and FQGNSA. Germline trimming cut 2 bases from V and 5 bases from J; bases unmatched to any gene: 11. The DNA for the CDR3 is TGTGCCAGCAGCTTATTCACGACCGACAGGGGGCAGGAGACCCAGTACTTC. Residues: CASSLFTTDRGQETQYF.

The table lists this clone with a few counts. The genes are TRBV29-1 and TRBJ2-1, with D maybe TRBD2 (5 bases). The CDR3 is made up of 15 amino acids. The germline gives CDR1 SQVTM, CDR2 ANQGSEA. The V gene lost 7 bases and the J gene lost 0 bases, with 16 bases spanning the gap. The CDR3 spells CSALPDWSSYNEQFF. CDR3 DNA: TGCAGCGCTCTACCGGACTGGAGCTCCTACAATGAGCAGTTCTTC.

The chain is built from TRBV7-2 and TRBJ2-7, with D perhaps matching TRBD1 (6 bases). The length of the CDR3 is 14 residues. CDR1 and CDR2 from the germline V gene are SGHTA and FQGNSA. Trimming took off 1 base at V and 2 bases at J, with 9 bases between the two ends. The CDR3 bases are TGTGCCAGCAGCTTAGGGTGGGACACCTACGAGCAGTACTTC. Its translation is CASSLGWDTYEQYF.

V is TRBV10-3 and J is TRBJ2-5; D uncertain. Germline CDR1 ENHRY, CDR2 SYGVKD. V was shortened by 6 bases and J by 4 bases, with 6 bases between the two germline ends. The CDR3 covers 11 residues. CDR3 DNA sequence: TGTGCCATCAGCTCGAGAGAGACCCAGTACTTC. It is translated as CAISSRETQYF.

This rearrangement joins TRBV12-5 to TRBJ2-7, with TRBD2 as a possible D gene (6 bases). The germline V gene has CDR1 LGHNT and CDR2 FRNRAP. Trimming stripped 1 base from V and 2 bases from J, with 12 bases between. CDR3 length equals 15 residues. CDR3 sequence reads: CASGLGRGSTYEQYF. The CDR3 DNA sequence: TGTGCTAGTGGTTTGGGGCGGGGAAGCACCTACGAGCAGTACTTC.

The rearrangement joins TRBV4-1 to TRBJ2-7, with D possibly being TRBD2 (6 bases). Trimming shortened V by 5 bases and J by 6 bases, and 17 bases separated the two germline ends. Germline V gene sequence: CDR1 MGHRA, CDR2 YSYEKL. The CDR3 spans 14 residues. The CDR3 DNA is TGCGCCAGCAGCTCTCTCAGGTCAGCGGGCGAGCAGTACTTC. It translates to CASSSLRSAGEQYF.

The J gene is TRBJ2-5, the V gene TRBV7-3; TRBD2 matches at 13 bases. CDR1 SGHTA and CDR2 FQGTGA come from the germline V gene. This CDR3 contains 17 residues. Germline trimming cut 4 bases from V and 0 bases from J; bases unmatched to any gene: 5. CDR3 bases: TGTGCCAGCAGCTCCGGGACTAGCGGGATTAACCAAGAGACCCAGTACTTC. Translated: CASSSGTSGINQETQYF.

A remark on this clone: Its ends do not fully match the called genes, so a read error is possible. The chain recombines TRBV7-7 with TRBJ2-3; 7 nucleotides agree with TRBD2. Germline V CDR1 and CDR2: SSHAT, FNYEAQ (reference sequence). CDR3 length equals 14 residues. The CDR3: CASSSRGEADTQYF. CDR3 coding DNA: TGTGCTAGCAGCTCCCGGGGGGAGGCGGATACGCAGTATTTT.